This is a list of T cell receptor beta chains from one sample in a study of cytomegalovirus exposure and HLA in healthy donors. TCRdb keeps only in-frame clones here, not all; method: immunoSEQ multiplex PCR. The sample shows about 160,000 clones, 95% to 97% of them seen only once. The sequenced material came from PBMCs. The source is a woman younger than 30 in good health and CMV-seronegative. The conserved cysteine and the conserved F or W are not part of the CDR3 here.

j_call v_call cdr3_aa
TRBJ1-6 TRBV6-5 ASSSDSGSYNSPLH
TRBJ2-1 TRBV18 ASSPDRVGSEQF
TRBJ2-7 TRBV7-2 ASSLDRGAVYEQY
TRBJ1-4 TRBV5-6 ASSSGGVRTNEKLF
TRBJ1-1 TRBV5-1 ASSLGQGALAF
TRBJ2-1 TRBV5-5 ASSLGLAGRGIDEQF
TRBJ2-3 TRBV25-1 ASGAAGGNTQY
TRBJ2-7 TRBV7-9 ASSLTAGPYEQY
TRBJ2-2 TRBV6-5 AGHRVGDTGELF
TRBJ1-5 TRBV7-8 ASSPRSNQPQH
TRBJ1-6 TRBV4-2 ASSLLRERFSPLH
TRBJ1-5 TRBV14 ASSLDSDQPQH
TRBJ1-1 TRBV5-4 ASSEGNTEAF
TRBJ2-7 TRBV5-6 ASSLGLGRGLYEQY
TRBJ1-3 TRBV5-8 ASSLGRRTSGNTIY
TRBJ2-7 TRBV5-4 ASSLPAGEEQY
TRBJ1-3 TRBV30 AWNRVAGNTIY
TRBJ2-7 TRBV5-1 ASSLVVGGQYEQY